The next 10 T cell receptor beta chains were all read from a single sample in a study of cytomegalovirus exposure and HLA in healthy donors. With 60 Vbeta and 13 Jbeta primers, the PCR was carried out. The table came from immunoSEQ multiplex PCR; TCRdb's copy has only in-frame clones and leaves some out. The table includes some 150,000 clones, 65% to 90% detected once. Sequenced sample: PBMCs. The source of these receptors is a man in his fifties or sixties in good health and CMV-seropositive.

V usage is TRBV2 and J usage is TRBJ2-7, with TRBD1 identical over 7 bases. Germline values: CDR1 SNHLY, CDR2 FYNNEI. The V and J ends lost 6 bases and 0 bases, in that order; junction bases with no gene match: 2. This CDR3 spans 13 amino acids. The CDR3 is CASSRDSSYEQYF. CDR3 bases: TGTGCCAGCAGCCGGGACAGCTCCTACGAGCAGTACTTC.

The gene calls are TRBV6-4 and TRBJ2-3, with TRBD1 identical over 8 bases. J lost 1 base, V lost 8 bases, and 11 bases had no gene match. Germline values: CDR1 MRHNA, CDR2 SNTAGT. CDR3 length: 16 residues. CDR3 loop: CASSPRGLGGTDTQYF. CDR3 in DNA: TGTGCCAGCTCACCCAGGGGGCTGGGGGGCACAGATACGCAGTATTTT.

This clone showed up just once. The chain carries TRBV5-5 and TRBJ1-5; possibly TRBD1 for D (5 bases). V lost 4 bases and J lost 1, with 12 bases in between. The CDR3 covers 15 residues. Germline values: CDR1 SGHKS, CDR2 YYEKEE (reference sequence). Here the CDR3 reads CASSGDSLSNQPQHF. CDR3 nucleotide sequence: TGTGCCAGCAGCGGAGACAGTCTGAGCAATCAGCCCCAGCATTTT.

This clone was found a few times. This rearrangement joins TRBV6-6 to TRBJ2-1; 13 bases line up with TRBD2. V was clipped by 2 bases and J by 15 bases; unmatched bases: 13. Germline CDR1 reads MNHNY; CDR2 reads SVGAGI (reference sequence). The CDR3 spans 16 residues. For the CDR3, the DNA is TGTGCCAGCAGTTACGGAGGGACTAGCGGGATCGCGAGCCTGTTCTTC. Translation gives CASSYGGTSGIASLFF.

This clone was seen only a few times. The J gene is TRBJ2-1, the V gene TRBV4-3; D not certain. The CDR3 runs to 17 residues. Germline loops: CDR1 LGHNA, CDR2 YSLEER. V was cut by 0 bases and J by 4 bases, with 16 bases left in between. CDR3 nucleotide sequence: TGCGCCAGCAGCCAAGAAGGCAGTTACAGATTATACAATGAGCAGTTCTTC. Residues: CASSQEGSYRLYNEQFF.

The V call is TRBV4-2, the J call TRBJ1-4, with D uncertain. Germline assignment: CDR1 LGHNA and CDR2 YNFKEQ. V lost 4 bases, J lost 7 bases, and 16 bases lay in between. This CDR3 spans 15 amino acids. As DNA, the CDR3 is TGTGCCAGCAGCCCCGAGATGGTTCGAAGTGAAAAACTGTTTTTT. Its protein product is CASSPEMVRSEKLFF.

This sequence joins TRBV6-4 and TRBJ1-1; 7 bases line up with TRBD1. Germline values: CDR1 MRHNA, CDR2 SNTAGT. The CDR3 sequence is 14 residues long. Trimming cost V 8 bases and J 5 bases; bases outside gene matches: 11. The CDR3 nucleotides are TGTGCCAGCCAGGACAGACAGGGCCTTACTGAAGCTTTCTTT. This sequence encodes CASQDRQGLTEAFF.

CDR3 amino acids: CASSKARYQNTEAFF. The CDR3, as DNA: TGTGCCAGCAGCAAGGCCAGGTACCAGAACACTGAAGCTTTCTTT. V is TRBV21-1 and J is TRBJ1-1; TRBD1, the table's D call, lacks a check against the DNA. TRBV21-1 is marked as a pseudogene. The length of the CDR3 is 15 residues.

The V gene is TRBV11-3, the J gene TRBJ2-1, with TRBD2 matching over 9 bases. In germline, CDR1 is SGHNT, CDR2 YENEEA. The CDR3 is 16 amino acids. V dropped 4 bases and J dropped 5; count of bases not matched to a gene: 9. This CDR3 is CASSSGGQRGDNEQFF. CDR3 nucleotides: TGTGCCAGCAGCTCGGGGGGCCAGCGGGGGGACAATGAGCAGTTCTTC.

The rearrangement links TRBV6-6 to TRBJ2-1, with D possibly matching TRBD2 (6 bases). The CDR3 has 14 residues. Trimming took 5 bases from V and 5 from J, leaving 13 bases between them. Germline CDR1 reads MNHNY; CDR2 reads SVGAGI (reference sequence). The CDR3 loop is CASSNSGTNNEQFF. DNA for the CDR3: TGTGCCAGCAGTAATAGCGGAACCAACAATGAGCAGTTCTTC.